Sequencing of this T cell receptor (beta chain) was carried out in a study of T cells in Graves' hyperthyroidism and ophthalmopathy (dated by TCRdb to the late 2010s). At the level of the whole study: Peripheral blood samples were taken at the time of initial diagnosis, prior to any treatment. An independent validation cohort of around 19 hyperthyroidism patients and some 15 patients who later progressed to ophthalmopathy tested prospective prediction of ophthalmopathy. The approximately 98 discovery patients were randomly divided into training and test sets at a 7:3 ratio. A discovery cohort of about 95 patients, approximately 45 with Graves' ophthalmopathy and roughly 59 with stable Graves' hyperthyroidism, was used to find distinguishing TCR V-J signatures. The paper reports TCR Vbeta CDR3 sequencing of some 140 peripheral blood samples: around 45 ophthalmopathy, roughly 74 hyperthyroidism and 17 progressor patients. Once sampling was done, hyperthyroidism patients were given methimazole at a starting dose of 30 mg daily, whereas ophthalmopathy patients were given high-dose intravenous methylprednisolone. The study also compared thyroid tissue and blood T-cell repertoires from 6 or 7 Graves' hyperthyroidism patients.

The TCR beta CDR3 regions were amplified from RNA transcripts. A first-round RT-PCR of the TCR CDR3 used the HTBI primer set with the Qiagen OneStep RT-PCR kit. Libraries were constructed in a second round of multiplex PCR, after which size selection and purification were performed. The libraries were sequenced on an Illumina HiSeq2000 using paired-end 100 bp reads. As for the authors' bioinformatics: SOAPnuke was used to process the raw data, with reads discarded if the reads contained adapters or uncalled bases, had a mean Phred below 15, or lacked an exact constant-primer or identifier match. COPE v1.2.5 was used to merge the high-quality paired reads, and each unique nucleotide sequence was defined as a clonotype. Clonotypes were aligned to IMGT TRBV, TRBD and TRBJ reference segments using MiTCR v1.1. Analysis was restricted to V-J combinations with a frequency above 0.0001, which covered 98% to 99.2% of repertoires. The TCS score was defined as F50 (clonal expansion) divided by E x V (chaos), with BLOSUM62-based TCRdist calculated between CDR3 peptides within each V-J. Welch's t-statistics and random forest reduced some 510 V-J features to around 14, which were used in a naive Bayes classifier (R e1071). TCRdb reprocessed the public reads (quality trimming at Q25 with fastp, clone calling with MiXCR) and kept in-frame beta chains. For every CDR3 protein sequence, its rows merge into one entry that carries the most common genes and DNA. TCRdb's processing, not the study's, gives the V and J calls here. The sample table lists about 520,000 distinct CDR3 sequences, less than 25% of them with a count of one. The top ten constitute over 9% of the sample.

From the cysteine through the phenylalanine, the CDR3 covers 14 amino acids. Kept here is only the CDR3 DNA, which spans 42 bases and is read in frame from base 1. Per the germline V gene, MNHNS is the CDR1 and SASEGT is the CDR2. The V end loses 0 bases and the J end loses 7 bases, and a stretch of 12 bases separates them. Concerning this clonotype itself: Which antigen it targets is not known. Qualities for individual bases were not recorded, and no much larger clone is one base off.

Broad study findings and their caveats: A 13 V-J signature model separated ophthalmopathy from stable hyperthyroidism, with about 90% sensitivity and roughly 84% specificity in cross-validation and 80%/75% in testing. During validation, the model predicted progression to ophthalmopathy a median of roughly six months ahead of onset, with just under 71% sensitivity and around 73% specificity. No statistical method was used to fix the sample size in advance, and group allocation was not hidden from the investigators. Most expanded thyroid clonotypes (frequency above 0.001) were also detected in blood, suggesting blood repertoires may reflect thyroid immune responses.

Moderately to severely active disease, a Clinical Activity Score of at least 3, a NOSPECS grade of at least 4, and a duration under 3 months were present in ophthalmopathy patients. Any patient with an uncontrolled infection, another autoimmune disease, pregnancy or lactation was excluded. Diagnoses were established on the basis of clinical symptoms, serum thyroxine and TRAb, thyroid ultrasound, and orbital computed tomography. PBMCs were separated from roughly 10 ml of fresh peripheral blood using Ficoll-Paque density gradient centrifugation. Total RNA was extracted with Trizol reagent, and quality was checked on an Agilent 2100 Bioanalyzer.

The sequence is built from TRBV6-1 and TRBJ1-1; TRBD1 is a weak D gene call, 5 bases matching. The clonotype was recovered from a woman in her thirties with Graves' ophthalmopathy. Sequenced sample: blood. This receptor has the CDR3 CASSEAAGASEAFF. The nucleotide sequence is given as TGTGCCAGCAGTGAAGCTGCCGGGGCGAGTGAAGCTTTCTTT.